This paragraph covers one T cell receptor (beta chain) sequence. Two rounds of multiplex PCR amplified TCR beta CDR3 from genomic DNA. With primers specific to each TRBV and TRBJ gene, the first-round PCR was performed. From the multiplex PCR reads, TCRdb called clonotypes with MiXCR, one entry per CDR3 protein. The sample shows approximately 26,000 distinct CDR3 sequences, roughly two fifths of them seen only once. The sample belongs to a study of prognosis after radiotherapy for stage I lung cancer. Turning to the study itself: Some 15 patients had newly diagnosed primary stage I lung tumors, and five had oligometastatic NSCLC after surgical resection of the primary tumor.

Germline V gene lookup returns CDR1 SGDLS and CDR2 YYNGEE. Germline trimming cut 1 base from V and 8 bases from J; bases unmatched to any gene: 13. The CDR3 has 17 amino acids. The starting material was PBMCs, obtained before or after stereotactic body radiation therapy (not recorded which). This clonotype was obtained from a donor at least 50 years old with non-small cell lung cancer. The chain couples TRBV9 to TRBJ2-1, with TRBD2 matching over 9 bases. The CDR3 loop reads CASSVFPAGGGVDEQFF. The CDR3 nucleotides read TGTGCCAGCAGCGTATTCCCAGCGGGAGGTGGGGTGGATGAGCAGTTCTTC. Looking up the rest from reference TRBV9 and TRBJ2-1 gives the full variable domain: DSGVTQTPKHLITATGQRVTLRCSPRSGDLSVYWYQQSLDQGLQFLIQYYNGEERAKGNILERFSAQQFPDLHSELNLSSLELGDSALYFCASSVFPAGGGVDEQFFGPGTRLTVL.